These 20 T cell receptor beta chains share one sample of origin, sequenced in a study of cytotoxic CD8 clonotypes in ibrutinib-treated CLL. Method: immunoSEQ multiplex PCR; TCRdb's copy keeps in-frame clones and lacks some. The repertoire holds hundreds of thousands of clones, with 70% as singletons. Sample: PBMCs, taken after 24 months of ibrutinib treatment. The source is a human donor with chronic lymphocytic leukemia.

The genes are TRBV27 and TRBJ1-4; D is uncertain. V lost 2 bases and J 6 bases, leaving 10 bases between the germline ends. CDR3 length: 14 residues. Germline lookup yields CDR1 MNHEY and CDR2 SMNVEV (reference sequence). CDR3 nucleotide sequence: TGTGCCAGCAGTTTAAACGGGGTTTATGAAAAACTGTTTTTT. This codes for CASSLNGVYEKLFF.

The chain recombines TRBV30 with TRBJ2-2, with D unresolved. Trimming stripped 1 base from V and 6 bases from J, with 3 bases between. The CDR3 has 11 amino acids. Germline lookup yields CDR1 GTSNPN and CDR2 SVGIG (reference sequence). CDR3 in DNA: TGTGCCTGGAGTGGGGCCGGGGAGCTGTTTTTT. It translates to CAWSGAGELFF. The whole variable domain, remainder taken from reference TRBV30 and TRBJ2-2, is SQTIHQWPATLVQPVGSPLSLECTVEGTSNPNLYWYRQAAGRGLQLLFYSVGIGQISSEVPQNLSASRPQDRQFILSSKKLLLSDSGFYLCAWSGAGELFFGEGSRLTVL.

The chain couples TRBV11-3 to TRBJ2-1; 11 positions agree with TRBD2. CDR1 and CDR2 (germline): SGHNT, YENEEA. This CDR3 comprises 15 residues. V dropped 5 bases and J dropped 8; count of bases not matched to a gene: 8. CDR3 sequence reads: CASSAPLGLADEQFF. The CDR3 region has the DNA TGTGCCAGCAGCGCACCCCTGGGACTAGCGGATGAGCAGTTCTTC.

This chain joins TRBV29-1 and TRBJ2-7, with D perhaps being TRBD1 or TRBD2 (5 bases each). This CDR3 is 14 amino acids long. The germline V and J ends were trimmed by 0 bases and 4 bases, with 13 bases remaining between them. CDR1 is SQVTM, CDR2 ANQGSEA, per germline. As DNA, the CDR3 is TGCAGCGTTGAAGAAACTACAGGACTGTACGAGCAGTACTTC. Translating gives CSVEETTGLYEQYF.

The genes are TRBV7-9 and TRBJ1-2; D perhaps matches TRBD1 (5 bases). Per germline, CDR1 SEHNR and CDR2 FQNEAQ (reference sequence). Trimming removed 5 bases at V and 4 bases at J, with 14 bases between. The CDR3 loop spans 14 amino acids. The CDR3 here is CASSVRDGGYGYTF. Written as DNA, the CDR3 is TGTGCCAGCAGCGTCCGGGATGGGGGCTATGGCTACACCTTC.

This clone was seen a single time. This chain joins TRBV7-9 and TRBJ1-1; D gene unclear. The CDR3 covers 12 residues. Looked up from germline, CDR1 is SEHNR and CDR2 is FQNEAQ (reference sequence). The V gene lost 2 bases and the J gene lost 6 bases, with 7 bases spanning the gap. CDR3 loop: CASSLREAEAFF. Written as DNA, the CDR3 is TGTGCCAGCAGCTTACGGGAGGCTGAAGCTTTCTTT.

This clone showed up many times. The chain recombines TRBV5-1 with TRBJ2-6; D might be TRBD1 (5 bases). The V and J ends lost 0 bases and 2 bases respectively, with 15 bases between them. The germline V gene has CDR1 SGHRS and CDR2 YFSETQ. The CDR3 runs to 18 residues. CDR3 bases: TGCGCCAGCAGCTTGGCCCAGGGCAAGTCGGCTGGGGCCAACGTCCTGACTTTC. Protein product: CASSLAQGKSAGANVLTF.

This chain uses TRBV18 with TRBJ1-4; 8 bases align to TRBD1. This CDR3 comprises 15 residues. Trimming cost V 5 bases and J 6 bases; bases outside gene matches: 8. Per germline, CDR1 KGHSH and CDR2 LQKENI. The CDR3 DNA is TGTGCCAGCTCATTGCCCGGGACAGGAGATGAAAAACTGTTTTTT. The encoded protein is CASSLPGTGDEKLFF.

The chain uses TRBV5-6 and TRBJ1-2; 8 positions match TRBD1. CDR3 length: 14 residues. The trim removed 0 bases at V and 8 bases at J, leaving 6 bases unmatched. Germline-derived CDR1 and CDR2 are SGHDT and YYEEEE. DNA of the CDR3: TGTGCCAGCAGCTTGGGTCAGGGGGCGCGCGGCTACACCTTC. Its translation is CASSLGQGARGYTF. The variable domain in full, completed from reference TRBV5-6 and TRBJ1-2, reads DAGVTQSPTHLIKTRGQQVTLRCSPKSGHDTVSWYQQALGQGPQFIFQYYEEEERQRGNFPDRFSGHQFPNYSSELNVNALLLGDSALYLCASSLGQGARGYTFGSGTRLTVV.

V gene TRBV11-3 combines with J gene TRBJ2-1, with 11 bases lining up with TRBD2. CDR1 is SGHNT, CDR2 YENEEA, per germline. The CDR3 is 15 amino acids. V lost 1 base to trimming and J lost 7 bases; unmatched junction nucleotides: 3. The CDR3 sequence is CASSLGLAGRNEQFF. The CDR3 nucleotides are TGTGCCAGCAGCTTAGGACTAGCGGGGCGTAATGAGCAGTTCTTC.

The chain carries TRBV2 and TRBJ2-7; D is undetermined. CDR1 is SNHLY and CDR2 is FYNNEI in the germline V gene. The CDR3 is 14 amino acids. V was pared by 6 bases and J by 2 bases, with 14 bases between. The CDR3 is CASRLTRETYEQYF. The CDR3 DNA reads TGTGCCAGCAGACTTACACGCGAGACCTACGAGCAGTACTTC.

This clone showed up just a few times. The gene calls are TRBV19 and TRBJ2-1, with 10 nucleotides matching TRBD2. The V gene's germline CDR1 is LNHDA and CDR2 SQIVND (reference sequence). The CDR3 covers 14 residues. With 6 bases clipped from V and 8 bases from J, the junction kept 7 bases outside the gene matches. The CDR3 nucleotides are TGTGCCAGTAGCGGGCTAGCGGGAGAATATGAGCAGTTCTTC. Translated: CASSGLAGEYEQFF.

This rearrangement joins TRBV7-6 to TRBJ2-2, with D perhaps matching TRBD1 (6 bases). Trimming removed 1 base at V and 6 bases at J, with 15 bases between. Germline V gene sequence: CDR1 SGHVS, CDR2 FNYEAQ. The CDR3 loop spans 16 amino acids. The CDR3 sequence: CASSLGVRGPAGELFF. CDR3 nucleotides: TGTGCCAGCAGCTTAGGCGTCAGGGGTCCAGCCGGGGAGCTGTTTTTT. The complete variable domain, with remaining parts taken from reference TRBV7-6 and TRBJ2-2, reads GAGVSQSPRYKVTKRGQDVALRCDPISGHVSLYWYRQALGQGPEFLTYFNYEAQQDKSGLPNDRFSAERPEGSISTLTIQRTEQRDSAMYRCASSLGVRGPAGELFFGEGSRLTVL.

The chain uses TRBV10-3 and TRBJ2-7; TRBD2 aligns across 7 bases. Germline assignment: CDR1 ENHRY and CDR2 SYGVKD. Germline trimming cut 10 bases from V and 1 base from J; bases unmatched to any gene: 7. The CDR3 totals 13 residues. DNA for the CDR3: TGTGCCACCGGGGGGTCTACATCCTACGAGCAGTACTTC. Protein sequence: CATGGSTSYEQYF.

This clone was observed a few times. The CDR3: CSAGSEVEQFF. DNA of the CDR3: TGCAGTGCTGGAAGCGAAGTTGAGCAGTTCTTC. V and J are TRBV20-1 and TRBJ2-1; D uncertain. CDR1 is DFQATT, CDR2 SNEGSKA, per germline (reference sequence). The CDR3 sequence is 11 residues long. V lost 5 bases, J lost 9 bases, and 11 bases lay in between.

The chain couples TRBV7-9 to TRBJ2-3, with TRBD2 identical over 9 bases. V dropped 7 bases and J dropped 2; count of bases not matched to a gene: 7. The CDR3 is 15 residues long. Per the germline V gene, CDR1 is SEHNR and CDR2 is FQNEAQ (reference sequence). CDR3 nucleotide sequence: TGTGCCAGCATCGGGTCTAGCGGGAACACAGATACGCAGTATTTT. As protein: CASIGSSGNTDTQYF.

Here the CDR3 DNA reads TGTGCCAGCAGCTCCCGAGGGACCCAGTACTTC. Translated, it gives CASSSRGTQYF. This chain joins TRBV9 and TRBJ2-5, with D hard to call. V was trimmed by 4 bases and J by 7 bases, leaving 8 bases between them. The CDR3 totals 11 residues. CDR1 SGDLS and CDR2 YYNGEE come from the germline V gene.

CDR3 DNA sequence: TGTGCCAGCACCACGGACGGGAACACTGAAGCTTTCTTT. This codes for CASTTDGNTEAFF. The V gene is TRBV6-5, the J gene TRBJ1-1; no definite D call. The V gene lost 7 bases and the J gene lost 1 base, with 10 bases spanning the gap. The CDR3 extends over 13 amino acids. Germline loops: CDR1 MNHEY, CDR2 SVGAGI.

This rearrangement joins TRBV25-1 to TRBJ2-5; 10 positions match TRBD2. V trimming: 9 bases; J trimming: 5 bases; junction bases outside the gene matches: 9. The germline V gene has CDR1 MGHDK and CDR2 SYGVNS. The CDR3 is made up of 14 amino acids. This CDR3 is CASNRGTSVETQYF. DNA for the CDR3: TGTGCCAGTAACCGGGGGACTAGCGTTGAGACCCAGTACTTC.

A few counts support this clone. The chain recombines TRBV29-1 with TRBJ2-5, with D perhaps matching TRBD2 (6 bases). The CDR3 sequence is 14 residues long. Between the trimmed V and J ends, which lost 4 bases and 5 bases, there was a span of 17 bases. Looked up from germline, CDR1 is SQVTM and CDR2 is ANQGSEA. CDR3: CSVVGGESGETQYF. In DNA, the CDR3 is TGCAGCGTTGTGGGGGGAGAGAGTGGGGAGACCCAGTACTTC.